The 27 T cell receptor beta chains in this list originate from one sample, sequenced in a study of T cell repertoires in cytomegalovirus infection. TCRdb re-called the reads through MiXCR, storing one row per CDR3 protein. This sample has fewer than 400,000 distinct CDR3 sequences, with about a sixth found just once. Sequenced material: PBMCs. Receptor source: a human donor in good health (CMV status not recorded). Some clones in this sample may be carry-over from other donors' samples.

This clonotype has a count of ten or more. This chain joins TRBV6-5 and TRBJ2-2; no reliable D call. The CDR3 is 12 residues long. The germline V gene encodes CDR1 MNHEY and CDR2 SVGAGI. V was cut by 6 bases and J by 2 bases, with 4 bases left in between. This CDR3 is CASSPNTGELFF. CDR3 coding DNA: TGTGCCAGCAGCCCTAACACCGGGGAGCTGTTTTTT.

This clonotype has at least ten counts. The chain carries TRBV11-2 and TRBJ2-3; 10 nucleotides agree with TRBD2. The trim removed 2 bases at V and 11 bases at J, leaving 7 bases unmatched. The CDR3 runs 14 residues. CDR1 SGHAT and CDR2 FQNNGV come from the germline V gene. The CDR3 sequence: CASSLQLAGPRQYF. For the CDR3, the DNA is TGTGCCAGCAGCTTACAACTAGCGGGACCCCGGCAGTATTTT. The whole variable domain, filled in from reference TRBV11-2 and TRBJ2-3, reads EAGVAQSPRYKIIEKRQSVAFWCNPISGHATLYWYQQILGQGPKLLIQFQNNGVVDDSQLPKDRFSAERLKGVDSTLKIQPAKLEDSAVYLCASSLQLAGPRQYFGPGTRLTVL.

This clonotype occurred a few times. The J gene is TRBJ1-5, the V gene TRBV28, with 7 bases matching TRBD1. Germline trimming cut 3 bases from V and 6 bases from J; bases unmatched to any gene: 5. The germline V gene encodes CDR1 MDHEN and CDR2 SYDVKM. The CDR3 covers 14 residues. In DNA, the CDR3 is TGTGCCAGCAGTTTCGGACAGGACGGTCAGCCCCAGCATTTT. Amino acid sequence: CASSFGQDGQPQHF.

This clonotype occurred a few times. The chain recombines TRBV20-1 with TRBJ2-1, with 8 bases that match TRBD2. J was trimmed by 4 bases and V by 3 bases; bases with no gene match: 2. This CDR3 has 13 residues. Germline CDR1 DFQATT, CDR2 SNEGSKA (reference sequence). The CDR3 region is CSASGGAYNEQFF. CDR3 in DNA: TGCAGTGCTAGCGGGGGGGCTTACAATGAGCAGTTCTTC.

In its sample, this clonotype was seen many times. V usage is TRBV28 and J usage is TRBJ2-3; no clear D. The CDR3 runs to 15 residues. Trimming cost V 5 bases and J 2 bases, with 14 bases left between them. CDR1 is MDHEN, CDR2 SYDVKM, per germline. In DNA form, the CDR3 reads TGTGCCAGCAGTCCCCCGACTGGGCTCACAGATACGCAGTATTTT. Translation: CASSPPTGLTDTQYF.

CDR3 bases: TGTGCCAGCAGTGGCCCCCGTCGGCTTCCCTATAATTCACCCCTCCACTTT. This gives the protein CASSGPRRLPYNSPLHF. The V gene is TRBV25-1, the J gene TRBJ1-6, with unresolved D. Germline V gene data show CDR1 as MGHDK and CDR2 as SYGVNS. The CDR3 loop spans 17 amino acids. Trimming stripped 4 bases from V and 2 bases from J, with 15 bases between.

This clonotype has at least ten counts. The rearrangement joins TRBV7-2 to TRBJ2-2; D is perhaps TRBD2 (5 bases). This CDR3 contains 17 residues. CDR1 is SGHTA, CDR2 FQGNSA, per germline. Trimming left V 6 bases short and J 1 base short, with 18 bases between. The DNA for the CDR3 is TGTGCCAGCAGATCTCGGACTGGGCGGAGGAACACCGGGGAGCTGTTTTTT. Protein product: CASRSRTGRRNTGELFF.

The J gene is TRBJ2-3, the V gene TRBV5-6; TRBD1 is a possible D gene (5 bases). Trimming pared 1 base from V and 7 bases from J, leaving 10 bases between. CDR3 size: 13 residues. Germline V lookup: CDR1 SGHDT, CDR2 YYEEEE. CDR3 bases: TGTGCCAGCAGCTTGACAGGCATGAATACGCAGTATTTT. Its translation: CASSLTGMNTQYF.

This clonotype showed up just a few times. V is TRBV3-1 and J is TRBJ2-6; tentative D call: TRBD1 (5 bases). Trimming shortened V by 0 bases and J by 1 base, and 13 bases separated the two germline ends. CDR1 and CDR2 (germline): LGHDT, YNNKEL (reference sequence). CDR3 size: 18 residues. The CDR3, as DNA: TGTGCCAGCAGCCAAGATTACCCGACAGTATCTGGGGCCAACGTCCTGACTTTC. As protein: CASSQDYPTVSGANVLTF.

This clonotype has just a few counts. The chain couples TRBV6-5 to TRBJ1-5; 10 bases are shared with TRBD1. The V and J ends lost 6 bases and 3 bases, in that order; junction bases with no gene match: 5. The CDR3 sequence is 15 residues long. Germline lookup yields CDR1 MNHEY and CDR2 SVGAGI. As DNA, the CDR3 is TGTGCCAGCAGCCGGACAGGGGGTATCAATCAGCCCCAGCATTTT. Translating gives CASSRTGGINQPQHF.

This clonotype was recorded many times. The V gene is TRBV7-2, the J gene TRBJ2-6; no definite D call. V lost 1 base and J lost 0, with 7 bases in between. Germline loops: CDR1 SGHTA, CDR2 FQGNSA. The CDR3 is made up of 16 amino acids. Here the CDR3 reads CASSLVGFSGANVLTF. CDR3 DNA: TGTGCCAGCAGCTTAGTAGGCTTCTCTGGGGCCAACGTCCTGACTTTC.

The chain combines TRBV7-9 with TRBJ2-7; either TRBD1 or TRBD2 may supply D (5 bases each). Trimming left V 5 bases short and J 1 base short, with 15 bases between. Germline loops: CDR1 SEHNR, CDR2 FQNEAQ (reference sequence). CDR3 size: 15 residues. In DNA, the CDR3 is TGTGCCAGCAGCAATGGTAGGGACGGTTCCTACGAGCAGTACTTC. It yields the protein CASSNGRDGSYEQYF.

A word on this clonotype: Just one base apart from a much larger clone, this may be a read error. The rearrangement links TRBV6-6 to TRBJ2-7; 12 bases fit TRBD1. The V gene's germline CDR1 is MNHNY and CDR2 SVGAGI (reference sequence). This CDR3 has 14 amino acids. The CDR3 reads CAISYRDRGREQYF. CDR3 DNA sequence: TGTGCCATCAGTTACAGGGACAGGGGGCGAGAGCAGTACTTC.

This clonotype was observed a handful of times. The chain couples TRBV7-2 to TRBJ2-1, with 10 nucleotides matching TRBD2. Germline CDR1 and CDR2: SGHTA and FQGNSA. This CDR3 region has 23 residues. Trimming removed 5 bases from V and 1 base from J; junction bases left unmatched: 26. CDR3 in DNA: TGTGCCAGCAGCAGCCAGAGACTGACTATCGGGACTAGCGAGAGGATGTCCTACAATGAGCAGTTCTTC. It encodes CASSSQRLTIGTSERMSYNEQFF. The full variable domain, rest sourced from reference TRBV7-2 and TRBJ2-1, is GAGVSQSPSNKVTEKGKDVELRCDPISGHTALYWYRQSLGQGLEFLIYFQGNSAPDKSGLPSDRFSAERTGGSVSTLTIQRTQQEDSAVYLCASSSQRLTIGTSERMSYNEQFFGPGTRLTVL.

The table lists this clonotype with many counts. The chain recombines TRBV7-2 with TRBJ2-3; 10 positions match TRBD2. Looked up from germline, CDR1 is SGHTA and CDR2 is FQGNSA. This CDR3 spans 16 amino acids. With 6 bases clipped from V and 4 bases from J, the junction kept 10 bases outside the gene matches. This CDR3 is CASSSGVAGGSDTQYF. DNA for the CDR3: TGTGCCAGCAGTTCAGGGGTAGCGGGGGGATCAGATACGCAGTATTTT.

This clonotype was seen more than once but under ten times. V gene TRBV28 combines with J gene TRBJ1-1; TRBD1 is a possible D gene (6 bases). The V and J ends lost 7 bases and 5 bases respectively, with 14 bases between them. In germline, CDR1 is MDHEN, CDR2 SYDVKM. The CDR3 has 13 residues. CDR3 bases: TGTGCCAGCATCAACAGGGCAAGGACTGAAGCTTTCTTT. Protein: CASINRARTEAFF.

This clonotype was picked up many times. The J gene is TRBJ1-6, the V gene TRBV7-2, with 11 nucleotides matching TRBD1. V lost 5 bases to trimming and J lost 5 bases; unmatched junction nucleotides: 5. This CDR3 spans 16 amino acids. Germline CDR1 and CDR2: SGHTA and FQGNSA. This CDR3 is CASSPGQGANNSPLHF. DNA for the CDR3: TGTGCCAGCAGCCCAGGACAGGGGGCAAATAATTCACCCCTCCACTTT.

This clonotype has more than one count but fewer than ten. The chain joins TRBV20-1 to TRBJ2-3; 12 positions match TRBD2. The CDR3 extends over 18 amino acids. J was trimmed by 0 bases and V by 6 bases; bases with no gene match: 13. The germline V gene has CDR1 DFQATT and CDR2 SNEGSKA (reference sequence). CDR3 nucleotide sequence: TGCAGTGCCGCGGGACTAGCGGGCGACGGCCTTAGCACAGATACGCAGTATTTT. Its protein is CSAAGLAGDGLSTDTQYF.

In the case of this clonotype: This may be a read error: a much more frequent sequence differs by one nucleotide. The conserved phenylalanine or tryptophan is not found at the CDR3 terminus, so this likely reflects a read error. The CDR3 loop is CASSSSPGLGQFV. The DNA of the CDR3 is TGTGCCAGCAGTTCGTCACCGGGACTAGGGCAGTTCGTC. J is TRBJ2-1 and V is TRBV12-3 or TRBV12-4; TRBD2 matches at 8 bases. CDR3 length: 13 residues. J gave up 12 bases and V 4 bases, and 8 bases lay outside the gene matches.

In its sample, this clonotype was seen many times. CDR3 in amino acids: CASSELSSYNEQFF. The CDR3 region has the DNA TGTGCCAGCAGTGAATTGAGCTCCTACAATGAGCAGTTCTTC. This chain joins TRBV27 and TRBJ2-1; D gene unclear. The CDR3 is 14 amino acids. V dropped 5 bases and J dropped 0 bases, with 8 bases sitting between them. CDR1 and CDR2 from the germline V gene are MNHEY and SMNVEV (reference sequence).

This chain uses TRBV20-1 with TRBJ2-1; TRBD2 agrees at 11 bases. Looked up from germline, CDR1 is DFQATT and CDR2 is SNEGSKA (reference sequence). The CDR3 contains 14 residues. Trimming at V came to 3 bases and at J to 6 bases, leaving 4 bases not matched to a gene. This chain's CDR3 is CSASSSGGLNEQFF. The CDR3 nucleotides are TGCAGTGCTAGTTCTAGCGGGGGGCTCAATGAGCAGTTCTTC.

This clonotype was found many times. This chain joins TRBV7-8 and TRBJ1-4, with 11 bases identical to TRBD1. Germline trimming cut 6 bases from V and 6 bases from J; bases unmatched to any gene: 6. Germline V gives CDR1 SGHVS, CDR2 FQNEAQ. CDR3 length: 15 amino acids. CDR3 nucleotide sequence: TGTGCCAGCAGACCCCCGGGACAGGGGGATGAAAAACTGTTTTTT. It encodes CASRPPGQGDEKLFF.

This clonotype was seen ten or more times. The rearrangement joins TRBV7-9 to TRBJ2-3; D remains unclear. This CDR3 contains 13 residues. Deletions cut 6 bases from V and 6 bases from J, with 13 bases between. Germline V lookup: CDR1 SEHNR, CDR2 FQNEAQ (reference sequence). CDR3 DNA sequence: TGTGCCAGCAGACCCAAGAACGACGATACGCAGTATTTT. It codes for CASRPKNDDTQYF. The variable domain in full, completed from reference TRBV7-9 and TRBJ2-3, reads DTGVSQNPRHKITKRGQNVTFRCDPISEHNRLYWYRQTLGQGPEFLTYFQNEAQLEKSRLLSDRFSAERPKGSFSTLEIQRTEQGDSAMYLCASRPKNDDTQYFGPGTRLTVL.

The sample holds a few counts of this clonotype. The V call is TRBV4-3, the J call TRBJ1-2; unclear D gene. Trimming removed 0 bases at V and 3 bases at J, with 8 bases between. The CDR3 totals 14 residues. CDR1 is LGHNA, CDR2 YSLEER, per germline. CDR3 residues: CASSQDGSYYGYTF. The CDR3 nucleotides read TGCGCCAGCAGCCAAGACGGGTCCTACTATGGCTACACCTTC.

The table lists this clonotype with a few counts. In DNA form, the CDR3 reads TGTGCCATCAGTGACTACCCCGTGAGGAGGGAACGGTCACCCCTCCACTTT. This sequence encodes CAISDYPVRRERSPLHF. V is TRBV10-3 and J is TRBJ1-6; D uncertain. This CDR3 comprises 17 residues. Between the trimmed V and J ends, which lost 3 bases and 10 bases, there was a span of 22 bases. Germline-derived CDR1 and CDR2 are ENHRY and SYGVKD.

The chain employs TRBV2 and TRBJ2-4, with 7 bases fitting TRBD1. J lost 12 bases, V lost 8 bases, and 7 bases had no gene match. The CDR3 contains 11 residues. The germline V gene encodes CDR1 SNHLY and CDR2 FYNNEI. In DNA, the CDR3 is TGTGCCAGCCAGACCACAGGGGATCAGTACTTC. This sequence encodes CASQTTGDQYF.

The V call is TRBV18, the J call TRBJ2-1; TRBD2 is a possible D gene (5 bases). Trimming removed 3 bases at V and 5 bases at J, with 8 bases between. The CDR3 totals 13 residues. Germline assignment: CDR1 KGHSH and CDR2 LQKENI. CDR3 DNA: TGTGCCAGCTCACCCGGAGGTCACAATGAGCAGTTCTTC. This sequence encodes CASSPGGHNEQFF.